The source of this T cell receptor (beta chain) is a study of blood T cell repertoires in COVID-19. At the level of the study: Italy, Spain and the United States were the sources of the convalescent and acute COVID-19 samples.

V trimming: 6 bases; J trimming: 0 bases; junction bases outside the gene matches: 8. In germline, CDR1 is MNHEY, CDR2 SMNVEV (reference sequence). The CDR3 extends over 16 amino acids. The participants were between roughly 18 and 100 years old and came from 24 US areas. Participant-given clinical history determined each cohort assignment. All recovered Cohort 3 donors got two negative PCRs, got clearance, or saw symptom resolution. Method: immunoSEQ multiplex PCR; TCRdb's copy keeps in-frame clones and lacks some. The sample lists under 250,000 clones, 87% seen once, with approximately 11% in the top ten.

This rearrangement joins TRBV27 to TRBJ2-5; TRBD1 matches 9 bases. This sequence originates from a man under 40 who had recovered from COVID-19. The sample consisted of PBMCs or T cells enriched from blood (not recorded which). The CDR3 loop is CASSQQGAPDQETQYF. The DNA for the CDR3 is TGTGCCAGCAGCCAACAGGGGGCGCCTGACCAAGAGACCCAGTACTTC.